This T cell receptor (beta chain) was identified during a study of HIV-infected patients and healthy controls. Alpha and beta constant-region primers primed reverse transcription of 500 to 550 ng RNA. Each of the alpha and beta chains got its own library through chain-specific third strand synthesis with indices. TCRdb passed the 5' RACE reads through MiXCR, listing each CDR3 protein once. The sample holds about 18,000 distinct CDR3 sequences, more than 7.5% seen once. Whole blood was used without fractionation, so all unsorted peripheral T cells were included. The sample comprised blood. The sequence was collected from an adult in good health.

DNA of the CDR3: TGTGCCAGCACCCCCACGGGGCAGGGGGAAGAGACCCAGTACTTC. Encoded protein: CASTPTGQGEETQYF. The chain employs TRBV2 and TRBJ2-5; 7 nucleotides align to TRBD1. The CDR3 sequence is 15 residues long. V lost 7 bases and J lost 3; bases outside the gene matches: 11. CDR1 and CDR2 (germline): SNHLY, FYNNEI.